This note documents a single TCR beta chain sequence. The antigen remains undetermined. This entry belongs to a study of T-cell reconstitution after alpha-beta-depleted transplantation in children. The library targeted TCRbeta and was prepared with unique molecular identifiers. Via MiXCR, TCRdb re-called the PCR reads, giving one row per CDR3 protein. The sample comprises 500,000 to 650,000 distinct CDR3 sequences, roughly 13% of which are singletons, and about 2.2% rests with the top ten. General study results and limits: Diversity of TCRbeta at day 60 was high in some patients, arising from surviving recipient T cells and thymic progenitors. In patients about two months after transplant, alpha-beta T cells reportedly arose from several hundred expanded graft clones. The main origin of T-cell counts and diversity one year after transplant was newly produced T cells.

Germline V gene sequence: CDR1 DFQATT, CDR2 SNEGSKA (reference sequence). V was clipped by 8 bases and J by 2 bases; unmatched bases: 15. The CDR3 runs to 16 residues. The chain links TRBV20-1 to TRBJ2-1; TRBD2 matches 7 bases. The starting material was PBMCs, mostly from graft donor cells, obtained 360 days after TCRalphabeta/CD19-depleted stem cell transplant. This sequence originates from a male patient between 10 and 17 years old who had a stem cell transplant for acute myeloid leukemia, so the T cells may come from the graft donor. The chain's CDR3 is CSRIRTRAGTYNEQFF. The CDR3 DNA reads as TGCAGTAGAATACGGACTAGGGCGGGAACCTACAATGAGCAGTTCTTC.